Sequencing of this T cell receptor beta chain was carried out in a study of OX40 agonist ivuxolimab in advanced cancers. Study background: Two patients with cutaneous melanoma and one with hepatocellular carcinoma, three in total, showed partial responses.

Only in-frame clones appear in the TCRdb table, and some are missing; sequencing was by immunoSEQ multiplex PCR. The repertoire holds approximately 94,000 clones, around 89% seen once, with 0.15% to 0.2% in the top ten. Regarding the study as a whole: Expanded peripheral T cell antigen specificity was not determined.

The sample holds one count of this clone. Its antigen is unknown. The V gene's germline CDR1 is GTSNPN and CDR2 SVGIG (reference sequence). The CDR3 has 22 residues. The junction had 23 bases not matched to a gene; V was cut back by 0 bases and J by 4 bases. V is TRBV30 and J is TRBJ2-3, with 12 nucleotides matching TRBD2. This TCR came from an adult with an advanced solid tumor such as melanoma, head and neck, liver or kidney cancer. Here the sequenced sample was CD4+ or CD8+ T cells sorted from blood, taken in a trial of the OX40 agonist ivuxolimab. CDR3 sequence: CAWSVRWKRVASGGAFPDTQYF. The CDR3 nucleotides are TGTGCCTGGAGTGTACGGTGGAAGCGGGTGGCTAGCGGGGGGGCTTTTCCAGATACGCAGTATTTT.